Presented here are 16 T cell receptor beta chains from one specimen sequenced in a study of OX40 agonist ivuxolimab in advanced cancers. Libraries were constructed by the immunoSEQ multiplex PCR assay. The source is immuneACCESS, and TCRdb retained only in-frame sequences with V and J called. Part of the clones is not carried over; for the studies checked, unresolved V genes explain less than half of this, and the remainder is unexplained. For this sample the table gives fewer than 65,000 clones, of which 80% were detected only once. The ten largest clones take up 3.9% of the sample. The sample consisted of CD4+ or CD8+ T cells sorted from blood, taken in a trial of the OX40 agonist ivuxolimab. The source is an adult with an advanced solid tumor such as melanoma, head and neck, liver or kidney cancer.

This chain uses TRBV18 with TRBJ1-6; D call uncertain. Trimming shortened V by 3 bases and J by 6 bases, and 9 bases separated the two germline ends. This CDR3 is built from 14 residues. Per germline, CDR1 KGHSH and CDR2 LQKENI. The CDR3 bases are TGTGCCAGCTCACCTCCAGAGGGTAATTCACCCCTCCACTTT. Translation: CASSPPEGNSPLHF.

This clone has more than one count but fewer than ten. J is TRBJ1-2 and V is TRBV4-3; weak D call: TRBD1 (6 bases). Germline CDR1 LGHNA, CDR2 YSLEER. Trimming left V 0 bases short and J 6 bases short, with 14 bases between. This CDR3 is 15 amino acids long. CDR3: CASSQDPGGRDGYTF. Written as DNA, the CDR3 is TGCGCCAGCAGCCAAGATCCCGGGGGGCGGGATGGCTACACCTTC.

The chain is built from TRBV7-2 and TRBJ2-3; no definite D call. This CDR3 spans 16 amino acids. Germline CDR1 reads SGHTA; CDR2 reads FQGNSA. Trimming shortened V by 1 base and J by 4 bases, and 15 bases separated the two germline ends. The CDR3 sequence is CASSLDYLLVPDTQYF. The DNA for the CDR3 is TGTGCCAGCAGCTTAGATTACCTGCTTGTACCAGATACGCAGTATTTT.

This rearrangement joins TRBV10-1 to TRBJ2-7, with TRBD1 as a possible D gene (6 bases). V shed 4 bases and J shed 2 bases, with 9 bases lying between them. Germline V gives CDR1 WNHNN, CDR2 SYGVQD (reference sequence). The CDR3 is 13 amino acids. The CDR3 sequence: CASSAGEAYEQYF. The DNA for the CDR3 is TGCGCCAGCAGTGCAGGGGAAGCCTACGAGCAGTACTTC.

CDR3 sequence: CASSESGGGGEWDGYTF. CDR3 coding DNA: TGTGCCAGCAGTGAATCTGGAGGAGGGGGCGAATGGGATGGCTACACCTTC. The chain employs TRBV25-1 and TRBJ1-2, with 7 nucleotides matching TRBD1. The CDR3 covers 17 residues. CDR1 and CDR2 (germline): MGHDK, SYGVNS. V lost 1 base, J lost 6 bases, and 14 bases stayed unmatched.

The V gene is TRBV28, the J gene TRBJ2-7; weak D call: TRBD1 (6 bases). Looked up from germline, CDR1 is MDHEN and CDR2 is SYDVKM. The CDR3 totals 13 residues. Trimming shortened V by 7 bases and J by 6 bases, and 16 bases separated the two germline ends. The CDR3 sequence is CASTLRGTAEQYF. Written as DNA, the CDR3 is TGTGCCAGCACGCTCAGGGGCACGGCCGAGCAGTACTTC.

V and J are TRBV10-3 and TRBJ2-3; D could derive from TRBD1 or TRBD2 (7 bases each). The V and J ends lost 11 bases and 4 bases respectively, with 19 bases between them. This CDR3 is built from 14 residues. Germline CDR1 and CDR2: ENHRY and SYGVKD. CDR3 sequence (DNA): TGTGCCTCAAGCGGGACAGACTCAGCAGATACGCAGTATTTT. Encoded protein: CASSGTDSADTQYF.

The rearrangement uses TRBV5-1 and TRBJ2-3; no definite D call. Trimming shortened V by 0 bases and J by 5 bases, and 13 bases separated the two germline ends. Germline V lookup: CDR1 SGHRS, CDR2 YFSETQ. The CDR3 extends over 15 amino acids. DNA for the CDR3: TGCGCCAGCAGCTTGGGGGGATCAGGCGGAGATACGCAGTATTTT. It is translated as CASSLGGSGGDTQYF.

The genes are TRBV4-3 and TRBJ1-1; 7 bases agree with TRBD1. Per the germline V gene, CDR1 is LGHNA and CDR2 is YSLEER. Trimming removed 1 base from V and 0 bases from J; junction bases left unmatched: 14. The CDR3 has 19 residues. The CDR3: CASSQGYVGGELMNTEAFF. In DNA, the CDR3 is TGCGCCAGCAGCCAAGGGTATGTAGGGGGCGAATTGATGAACACTGAAGCTTTCTTT.

The chain carries TRBV7-9 and TRBJ2-2; maybe TRBD1 (6 bases). The CDR3 is made up of 17 amino acids. Trimming removed 0 bases at V and 3 bases at J, with 14 bases between. Germline CDR1 reads SEHNR; CDR2 reads FQNEAQ (reference sequence). The CDR3 bases are TGTGCCAGCAGCTTAGCGGGGGCAGCATCTTACACCGGGGAGCTGTTTTTT. Protein: CASSLAGAASYTGELFF.

J is TRBJ2-7 and V is TRBV7-2; perhaps TRBD1 as D (6 bases). The germline V gene has CDR1 SGHTA and CDR2 FQGNSA. V was trimmed by 3 bases and J by 6 bases, leaving 21 bases between them. CDR3 size: 16 residues. As DNA, the CDR3 is TGTGCCAGCAGCTTCAGAGACAGGCGTGGAGGTGGCGAGCAGTACTTC. This codes for CASSFRDRRGGGEQYF.

The chain carries TRBV28 and TRBJ2-2; TRBD1 matches at 8 bases. Germline V gene data show CDR1 as MDHEN and CDR2 as SYDVKM. Trimming took 6 bases from V and 8 from J; bases not matched to a gene: 11. The CDR3 loop spans 15 amino acids. The CDR3 region is CASRTRQGRVGELFF. DNA of the CDR3: TGTGCCAGCAGGACCCGACAGGGGAGAGTTGGGGAGCTGTTTTTT.

CDR3 in amino acids: CASSQTSGSTWVDTGELFF. In DNA form, the CDR3 reads TGTGCCAGCAGTCAGACTAGCGGGTCCACCTGGGTGGACACCGGGGAGCTGTTTTTT. The rearrangement links TRBV2 to TRBJ2-2; 10 bases are a match to TRBD2. V lost 5 bases, J lost 3 bases, and 15 bases stayed unmatched. CDR1 is SNHLY and CDR2 is FYNNEI in the germline V gene. The CDR3 loop spans 19 amino acids.

The rearrangement links TRBV9 to TRBJ2-3, with 8 bases aligning to TRBD2. CDR3 size: 15 residues. The J segment lost 7 bases and the V segment lost 0 bases, leaving 7 bases of the junction unmatched. Germline V gene sequence: CDR1 SGDLS, CDR2 YYNGEE. The CDR3 reads CASSVEGERGYTQYF. The CDR3 nucleotides are TGTGCCAGCAGCGTAGAGGGGGAGCGGGGGTATACGCAGTATTTT.

The genes are TRBV21-1 and TRBJ1-2; TRBD1, as called in the table, went unchecked against the DNA. TRBV21-1 is labeled a pseudogene. CDR3 length equals 11 residues. The CDR3 nucleotides read TGTGCCAGCAGCAAAGGTGGCCTCATCTTCTTC. Translating it yields CASSKGGLIFF.

The CDR3 nucleotides are TGTGCCTGGGGGTCCTCCAGCTCCTACGAGCAGTACTTC. This sequence encodes CAWGSSSSYEQYF. The J gene is TRBJ2-7, the V gene TRBV30; no clear D. The CDR3 contains 13 residues. The V gene lost 5 bases and the J gene lost 0 bases, with 11 bases spanning the gap. Germline CDR1 reads GTSNPN; CDR2 reads SVGIG (reference sequence).